This entry concerns a single T cell receptor beta chain. Its antigen is not known. These data are taken from a study of T cell responses to AZD1222 COVID-19 vaccine. Generated by immunoSEQ multiplex PCR, the TCRdb table keeps only in-frame clones and is missing some. The table has about 150,000 clones, 85% to 95% seen once. Whole-study findings and limits: A reported finding is that nearly half of spike-specific TCRs target unmutated variant regions.

Trimming shortened V by 0 bases and J by 3 bases, and 8 bases separated the two germline ends. This CDR3 is 14 amino acids long. Germline V gene data show CDR1 as MGHRA and CDR2 as YSYEKL. Sequenced material: peripheral blood, taken 28 days after the second AZD1222 dose. The chain couples TRBV4-1 to TRBJ1-2; the D is unclear. The clonotype was recovered from an adult who received the AZD1222 COVID-19 vaccine. The CDR3: CASSQDRPYYGYTF. CDR3 DNA: TGCGCCAGCAGCCAAGATCGGCCATACTATGGCTACACCTTC.